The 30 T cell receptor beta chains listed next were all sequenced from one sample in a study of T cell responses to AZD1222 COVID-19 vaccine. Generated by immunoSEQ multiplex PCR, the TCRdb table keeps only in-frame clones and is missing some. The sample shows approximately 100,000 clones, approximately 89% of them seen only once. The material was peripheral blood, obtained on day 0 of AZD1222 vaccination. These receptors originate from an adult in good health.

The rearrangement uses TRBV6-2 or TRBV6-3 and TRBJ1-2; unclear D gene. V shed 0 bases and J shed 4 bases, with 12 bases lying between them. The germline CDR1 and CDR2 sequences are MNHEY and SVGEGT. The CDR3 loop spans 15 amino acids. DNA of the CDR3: TGTGCCAGCAGTTACTCCGCCGACGGTAGCTATGGCTACACCTTC. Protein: CASSYSADGSYGYTF.

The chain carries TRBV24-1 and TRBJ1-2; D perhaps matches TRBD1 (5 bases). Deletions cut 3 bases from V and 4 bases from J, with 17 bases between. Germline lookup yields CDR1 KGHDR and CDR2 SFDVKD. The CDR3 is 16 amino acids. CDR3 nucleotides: TGTGCCACCAGTGATGGGGGGTCGCGGGGTCCCTATGGCTACACCTTC. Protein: CATSDGGSRGPYGYTF.

The CDR3 is CASSPGTSPNEQYF. DNA of the CDR3: TGTGCCAGCAGCCCCGGGACTAGTCCCAACGAGCAGTACTTC. J is TRBJ2-7 and V is TRBV28, with 8 bases lining up with TRBD2. Germline CDR1 reads MDHEN; CDR2 reads SYDVKM. The length of the CDR3 is 14 residues. Trimming cost V 6 bases and J 5 bases; bases outside gene matches: 9.

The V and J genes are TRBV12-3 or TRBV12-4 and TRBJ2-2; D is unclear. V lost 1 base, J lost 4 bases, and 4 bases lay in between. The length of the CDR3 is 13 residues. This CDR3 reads CASSLGRTGELFF. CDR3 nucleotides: TGTGCCAGCAGTTTAGGGCGCACCGGGGAGCTGTTTTTT.

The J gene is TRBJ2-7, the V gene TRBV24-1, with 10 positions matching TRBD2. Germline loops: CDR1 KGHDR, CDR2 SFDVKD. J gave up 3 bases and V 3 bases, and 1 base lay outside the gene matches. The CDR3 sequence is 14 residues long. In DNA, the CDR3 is TGTGCCACCAGTGATACTAGCGGGATCTACGAGCAGTACTTC. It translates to CATSDTSGIYEQYF.

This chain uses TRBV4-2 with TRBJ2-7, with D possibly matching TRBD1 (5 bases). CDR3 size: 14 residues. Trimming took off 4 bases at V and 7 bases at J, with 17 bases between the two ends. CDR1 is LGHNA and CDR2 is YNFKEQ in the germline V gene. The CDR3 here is CASSLTPLGEEQYF. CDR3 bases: TGTGCCAGCAGCCTTACTCCTCTAGGGGAAGAGCAGTACTTC.

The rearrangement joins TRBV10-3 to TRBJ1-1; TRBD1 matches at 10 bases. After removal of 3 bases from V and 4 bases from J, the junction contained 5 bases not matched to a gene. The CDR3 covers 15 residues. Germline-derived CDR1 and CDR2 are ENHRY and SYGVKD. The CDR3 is CAISEGGQGRTEAFF. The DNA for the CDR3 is TGTGCCATCAGTGAAGGGGGACAGGGGCGCACTGAAGCTTTCTTT.

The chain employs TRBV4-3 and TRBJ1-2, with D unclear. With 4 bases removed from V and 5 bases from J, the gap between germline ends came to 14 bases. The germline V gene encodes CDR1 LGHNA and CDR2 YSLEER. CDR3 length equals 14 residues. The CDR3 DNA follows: TGCGCCAGCAGCCCCATGGGCCGACGATATGGCTACACCTTC. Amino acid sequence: CASSPMGRRYGYTF.

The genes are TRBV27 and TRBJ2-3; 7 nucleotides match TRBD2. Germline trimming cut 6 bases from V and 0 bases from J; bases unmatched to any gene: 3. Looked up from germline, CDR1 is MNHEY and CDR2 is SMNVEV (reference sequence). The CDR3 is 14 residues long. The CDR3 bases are TGTGCCAGCAGACGAGCGGGGAGCACAGATACGCAGTATTTT. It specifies CASRRAGSTDTQYF.

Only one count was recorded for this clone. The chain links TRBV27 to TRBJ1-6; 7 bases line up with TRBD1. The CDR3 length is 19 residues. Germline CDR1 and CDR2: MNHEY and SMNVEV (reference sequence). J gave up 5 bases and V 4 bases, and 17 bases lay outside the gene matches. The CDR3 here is CASSSQTGNGIRNNSPLHF. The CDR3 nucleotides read TGTGCCAGCAGTTCCCAGACAGGGAACGGAATACGTAATAATTCACCCCTCCACTTT.

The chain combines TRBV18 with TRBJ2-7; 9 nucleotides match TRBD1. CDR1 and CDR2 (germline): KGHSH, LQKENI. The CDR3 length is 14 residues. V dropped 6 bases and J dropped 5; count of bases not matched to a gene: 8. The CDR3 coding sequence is TGTGCCAGCTCTCGGACAGGGGCGGGGGACGAGCAGTACTTC. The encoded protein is CASSRTGAGDEQYF. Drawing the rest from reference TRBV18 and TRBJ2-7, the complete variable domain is NAGVMQNPRHLVRRRGQEARLRCSPMKGHSHVYWYRQLPEEGLKFMVYLQKENIIDESGMPKERFSAEFPKEGPSILRIQQVVRGDSAAYFCASSRTGAGDEQYFGPGTRLTVT.

CDR3 DNA sequence: TGTGCCACCAGTGACCGGACTAGCGGGAGGGTTAATGAGCAGTTCTTC. Protein sequence: CATSDRTSGRVNEQFF. The chain couples TRBV24-1 to TRBJ2-1; the match to TRBD2 covers 15 bases. The CDR3 has 16 residues. V lost 4 bases, J lost 7 bases, and 4 bases stayed unmatched. Germline CDR1 KGHDR, CDR2 SFDVKD.

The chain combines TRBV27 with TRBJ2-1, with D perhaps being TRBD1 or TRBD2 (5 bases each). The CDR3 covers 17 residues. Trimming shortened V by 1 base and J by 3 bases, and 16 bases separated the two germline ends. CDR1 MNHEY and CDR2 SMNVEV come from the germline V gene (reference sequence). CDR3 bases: TGTGCCAGCAGTTTATATGGGACCGCATTTATCTACAATGAGCAGTTCTTC. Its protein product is CASSLYGTAFIYNEQFF.

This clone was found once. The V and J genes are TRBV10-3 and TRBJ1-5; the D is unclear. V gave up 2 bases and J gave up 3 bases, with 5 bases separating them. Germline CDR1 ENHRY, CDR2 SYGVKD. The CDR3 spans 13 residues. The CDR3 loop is CAISEEPNQPQHF. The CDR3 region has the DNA TGTGCCATCAGTGAGGAACCCAATCAGCCCCAGCATTTT.

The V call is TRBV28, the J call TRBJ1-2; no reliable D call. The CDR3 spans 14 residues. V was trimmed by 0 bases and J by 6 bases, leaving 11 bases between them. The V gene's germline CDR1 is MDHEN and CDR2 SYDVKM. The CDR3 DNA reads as TGTGCCAGCAGTTTATGGAGAGGGTATGATGGCTACACCTTC. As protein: CASSLWRGYDGYTF.

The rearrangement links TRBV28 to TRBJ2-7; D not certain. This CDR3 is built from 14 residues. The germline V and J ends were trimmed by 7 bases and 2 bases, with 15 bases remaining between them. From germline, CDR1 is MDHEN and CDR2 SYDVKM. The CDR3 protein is CASIHPRRTYEQYF. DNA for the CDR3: TGTGCCAGCATCCATCCCAGGCGAACCTACGAGCAGTACTTC.

The CDR3 coding sequence is TGTGCCAGCAGTCGATTACCCCGGCCTGGGGGCGAGGGCCCGTATGAGCAGTTCTTC. Translating it yields CASSRLPRPGGEGPYEQFF. The gene calls are TRBV9 and TRBJ2-1, with D perhaps TRBD1 (6 bases). Germline CDR1 SGDLS, CDR2 YYNGEE. Trimming took 5 bases from V and 8 from J, leaving 32 bases between them. This CDR3 has 19 amino acids. The variable domain in full, completed from reference TRBV9 and TRBJ2-1, reads DSGVTQTPKHLITATGQRVTLRCSPRSGDLSVYWYQQSLDQGLQFLIQYYNGEERAKGNILERFSAQQFPDLHSELNLSSLELGDSALYFCASSRLPRPGGEGPYEQFFGPGTRLTVL.

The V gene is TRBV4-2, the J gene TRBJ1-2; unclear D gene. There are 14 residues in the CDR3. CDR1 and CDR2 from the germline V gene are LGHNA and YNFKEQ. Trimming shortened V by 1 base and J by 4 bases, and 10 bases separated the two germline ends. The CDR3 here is CASSQAGQSYGYTF. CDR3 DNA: TGTGCCAGCAGCCAAGCTGGTCAGAGCTATGGCTACACCTTC.

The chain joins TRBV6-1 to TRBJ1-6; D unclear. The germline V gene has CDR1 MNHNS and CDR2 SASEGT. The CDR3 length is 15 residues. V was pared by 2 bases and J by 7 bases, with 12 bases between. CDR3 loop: CASSEIQKSNSPLHF. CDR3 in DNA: TGTGCCAGCAGTGAAATTCAGAAGTCGAATTCACCCCTCCACTTT.

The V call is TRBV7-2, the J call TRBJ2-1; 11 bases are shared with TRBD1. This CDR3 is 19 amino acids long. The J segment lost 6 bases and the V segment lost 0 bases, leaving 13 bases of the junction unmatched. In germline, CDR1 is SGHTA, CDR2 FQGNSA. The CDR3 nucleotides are TGTGCCAGCAGCTTAGCCTTTTCCCTCGGGACAGGGGGTTTCAATGAGCAGTTCTTC. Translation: CASSLAFSLGTGGFNEQFF.

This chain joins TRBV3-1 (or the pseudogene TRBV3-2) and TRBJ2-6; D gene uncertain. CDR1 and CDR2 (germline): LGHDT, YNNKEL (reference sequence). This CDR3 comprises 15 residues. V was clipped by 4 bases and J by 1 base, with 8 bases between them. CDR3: CASSLPGSGANVLTF. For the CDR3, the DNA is TGTGCCAGCAGCCTACCGGGTTCTGGGGCCAACGTCCTGACTTTC.

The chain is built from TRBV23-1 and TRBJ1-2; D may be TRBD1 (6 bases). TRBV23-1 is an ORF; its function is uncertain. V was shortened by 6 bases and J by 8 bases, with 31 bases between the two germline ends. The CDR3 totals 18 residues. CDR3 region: CASRPTRPNWTEPEGYTF. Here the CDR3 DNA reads TGCGCCAGCAGACCCACCCGCCCCAACTGGACAGAGCCAGAGGGCTACACCTTC.

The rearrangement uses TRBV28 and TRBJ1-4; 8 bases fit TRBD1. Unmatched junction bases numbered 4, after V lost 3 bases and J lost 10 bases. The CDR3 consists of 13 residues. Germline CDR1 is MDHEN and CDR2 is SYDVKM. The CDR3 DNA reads TGTGCCAGCAGTTTCAAGGACAGGGTAAAACTGTTTTTT. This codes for CASSFKDRVKLFF.

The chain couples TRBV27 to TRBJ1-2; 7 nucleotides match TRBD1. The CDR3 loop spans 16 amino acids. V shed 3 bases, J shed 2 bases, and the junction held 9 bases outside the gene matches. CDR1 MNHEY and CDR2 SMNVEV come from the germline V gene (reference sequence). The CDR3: CASSFTGARVNYGYTF. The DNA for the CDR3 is TGTGCCAGCAGTTTCACAGGGGCACGGGTGAACTATGGCTACACCTTC.

CDR3 DNA sequence: TGTGCCAGCAGCAAAGGCGCTAGCGGGAGTGGGTTATCCTACGAGCAGTACTTC. Translated: CASSKGASGSGLSYEQYF. The chain joins TRBV21-1 to TRBJ2-7; the D call in the table, TRBD2, was not verified against the DNA. TRBV21-1 is shown as a pseudogene. The CDR3 spans 18 residues.

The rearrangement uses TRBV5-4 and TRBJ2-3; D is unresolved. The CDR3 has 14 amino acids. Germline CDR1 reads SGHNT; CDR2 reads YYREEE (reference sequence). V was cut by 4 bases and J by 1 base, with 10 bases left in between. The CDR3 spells CASSPDGGTDTQYF. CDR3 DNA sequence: TGTGCCAGCAGCCCGGACGGAGGCACAGATACGCAGTATTTT.

The CDR3 loop reads CAWLRRTEAFF. In DNA form, the CDR3 reads TGTGCCTGGCTCCGTCGGACTGAAGCTTTCTTT. The genes are TRBV30 and TRBJ1-1; D not certain. The V and J ends lost 5 bases and 5 bases respectively, with 9 bases between them. Germline V CDR1 and CDR2: GTSNPN, SVGIG (reference sequence). The CDR3 spans 11 residues.

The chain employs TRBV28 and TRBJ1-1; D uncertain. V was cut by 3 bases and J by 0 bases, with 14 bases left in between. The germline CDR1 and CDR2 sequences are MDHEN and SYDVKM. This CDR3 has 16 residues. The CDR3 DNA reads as TGTGCCAGCAGTTTGTTCCATCGGATTTTGAACACTGAAGCTTTCTTT. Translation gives CASSLFHRILNTEAFF.

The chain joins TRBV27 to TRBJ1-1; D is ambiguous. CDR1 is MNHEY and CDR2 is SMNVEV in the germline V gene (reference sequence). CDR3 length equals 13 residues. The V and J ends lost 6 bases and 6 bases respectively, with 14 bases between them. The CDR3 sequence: CASSNRPSSEAFF. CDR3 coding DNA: TGTGCCAGCAGCAACAGACCCTCCTCTGAAGCTTTCTTT.

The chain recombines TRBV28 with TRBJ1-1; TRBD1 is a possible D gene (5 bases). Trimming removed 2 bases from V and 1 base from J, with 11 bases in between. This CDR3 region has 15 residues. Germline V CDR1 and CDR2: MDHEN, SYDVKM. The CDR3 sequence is CASSLRQTRNTEAFF. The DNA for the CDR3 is TGTGCCAGCAGTTTACGACAGACAAGGAACACTGAAGCTTTCTTT.